A single sample gave rise to the 21 T cell receptor beta chains below, sequenced in a study of CD8 T cells in Susac syndrome. An input of 0.5 to 1 ug of RNA was subjected to reverse transcription using random hexamers. Via MiXCR, TCRdb re-called the immunoSEQ multiplex PCR reads, giving one row per CDR3 protein. The profile shows 200,000 to 250,000 distinct CDR3 sequences, more than 85% of them singletons. Sequenced material: CD8+ T cells from PBMCs. The source is a human donor with multiple sclerosis.

Points on this clonotype: Germline is not matched at one junction end, which may reflect a read error. V usage is TRBV9 and J usage is TRBJ2-1; the match to TRBD1 covers 7 bases. Germline loops: CDR1 SGDLS, CDR2 YYNGEE. This CDR3 has 15 residues. CDR3 amino acids: CASSVGGGSYNVQFF. Written as DNA, the CDR3 is TGTGCCAGCAGCGTAGGAGGGGGCTCCTACAATGTGCAGTTCTTC.

In nucleotides, the CDR3 is TGTGCCAGTAGTACGACAGGGTACAGCAATCAGCCCCAGCATTTT. Translation: CASSTTGYSNQPQHF. The chain uses TRBV19 and TRBJ1-5, with 7 positions matching TRBD1. There are 15 residues in the CDR3. Germline CDR1 and CDR2: LNHDA and SQIVND (reference sequence). Trimming removed 4 bases from V and 1 base from J; junction bases left unmatched: 4.

This chain connects TRBV19 to TRBJ1-2, with D perhaps TRBD1 (6 bases). Germline CDR1 is LNHDA and CDR2 is SQIVND (reference sequence). The V and J ends lost 9 bases and 2 bases respectively, with 13 bases between them. The CDR3 is 13 amino acids. CDR3 coding DNA: TGTGCCAGCCTTCTCACAGGGAACTATGGCTACACCTTC. Translation: CASLLTGNYGYTF.

The chain uses TRBV27 and TRBJ1-2; D unresolved. Deletions cut 4 bases from V and 0 bases from J, with 6 bases between. This CDR3 region has 13 residues. Germline V CDR1 and CDR2: MNHEY, SMNVEV (reference sequence). The chain's CDR3 is CASSWGSNYGYTF. The CDR3 coding sequence is TGTGCCAGCAGTTGGGGTTCTAACTATGGCTACACCTTC.

The rearrangement uses TRBV27 and TRBJ1-6; D is perhaps TRBD1 (6 bases). The V gene's germline CDR1 is MNHEY and CDR2 SMNVEV (reference sequence). The V end was cut by 2 bases, the J end by 5 bases, with 10 bases between. The CDR3 covers 15 residues. The CDR3 bases are TGTGCCAGCAGTTTAAGGGCAGGGGATAATTCACCCCTCCACTTT. This codes for CASSLRAGDNSPLHF.

The chain couples TRBV12-3 or TRBV12-4 to TRBJ2-5; possibly TRBD1 for D (5 bases). The length of the CDR3 is 15 residues. V lost 7 bases, J lost 3 bases, and 18 bases lay in between. CDR3 loop: CASTATELLEETQYF. The CDR3 DNA reads TGTGCCAGCACAGCGACAGAGCTCTTGGAAGAGACCCAGTACTTC.

V and J are TRBV12-3 or TRBV12-4 and TRBJ2-7, with D possibly matching TRBD1 (6 bases). CDR3 length: 14 amino acids. V was clipped by 6 bases and J by 1 base, with 13 bases between them. This chain's CDR3 is CASSIWDISYEQYF. The CDR3 DNA reads TGTGCCAGCAGCATCTGGGACATATCCTACGAGCAGTACTTC.

J is TRBJ1-2 and V is TRBV3-1; tentatively, D is TRBD1 (6 bases). The CDR3 is 13 residues long. The germline gives CDR1 LGHDT, CDR2 YNNKEL (reference sequence). The V and J ends lost 3 bases and 8 bases respectively, with 13 bases between them. CDR3 DNA: TGTGCCAGCAGCCACGGGGGGGCGGACGGCTACACCTTC. Protein: CASSHGGADGYTF.

This clonotype was seen just once. The J gene is TRBJ2-4, the V gene TRBV28; D gene unclear. This CDR3 has 12 residues. Germline assignment: CDR1 MDHEN and CDR2 SYDVKM. The V end lost 7 bases, the J end lost 8 bases, and 12 bases lay between the germline ends. CDR3 in amino acids: CASTASLDIQYF. In DNA, the CDR3 is TGTGCCAGCACCGCGAGTCTGGACATTCAGTACTTC.

This chain joins TRBV19 and TRBJ1-2; no definite D call. CDR3 length: 17 residues. Germline CDR1 and CDR2: LNHDA and SQIVND (reference sequence). The V end was cut by 3 bases, the J end by 0 bases, with 17 bases between. The CDR3 here is CASSIGPRFEANYGYTF. In DNA, the CDR3 is TGTGCCAGTAGTATTGGTCCCCGTTTCGAAGCTAACTATGGCTACACCTTC.

The chain links TRBV7-9 to TRBJ2-3; a possible D gene is TRBD2 (5 bases). Germline V gene lookup returns CDR1 SEHNR and CDR2 FQNEAQ (reference sequence). The CDR3 extends over 18 amino acids. Between the trimmed V and J ends, which lost 2 bases and 1 base, there was a span of 19 bases. The CDR3: CASSLNPHEGARTDTQYF. In DNA, the CDR3 is TGTGCCAGCAGCTTAAACCCCCATGAGGGAGCTCGCACAGATACGCAGTATTTT.

This clonotype was counted once. The rearrangement uses TRBV3-1 and TRBJ2-1; a possible D gene is TRBD2 (6 bases). Looked up from germline, CDR1 is LGHDT and CDR2 is YNNKEL (reference sequence). CDR3 length equals 15 residues. V was shortened by 2 bases and J by 0 bases, with 8 bases between the two germline ends. The DNA for the CDR3 is TGTGCCAGCAGCCAACGGGACTCCTCCTACAATGAGCAGTTCTTC. Amino acids: CASSQRDSSYNEQFF.

V and J are TRBV7-9 and TRBJ2-3; D uncertain. This CDR3 has 19 amino acids. The V end was cut by 4 bases, the J end by 2 bases, with 25 bases between. Germline V lookup: CDR1 SEHNR, CDR2 FQNEAQ (reference sequence). CDR3 DNA sequence: TGTGCCAGCAGCTCCCTATATCCCCTAGACTTTGGGAACACAGATACGCAGTATTTT. Translating it yields CASSSLYPLDFGNTDTQYF.

The rearrangement uses TRBV6-1 and TRBJ1-5; D remains unclear. The CDR3 has 13 amino acids. V lost 9 bases and J 4 bases, leaving 13 bases between the germline ends. CDR1 and CDR2 from the germline V gene are MNHNS and SASEGT. CDR3 in amino acids: CASDQMGNQPQHF. The CDR3 DNA reads TGTGCCAGTGACCAAATGGGAAATCAGCCCCAGCATTTT.

This clonotype was recorded once. The chain's CDR3 is CASSPSGRTDTQYF. CDR3 sequence (DNA): TGTGCCAGCAGCCCTAGCGGACGGACAGATACGCAGTATTTT. This chain joins TRBV27 and TRBJ2-3, with TRBD2 matching over 7 bases. The J segment lost 3 bases and the V segment lost 6 bases, leaving 6 bases of the junction unmatched. This CDR3 is 14 amino acids long. The V gene's germline CDR1 is MNHEY and CDR2 SMNVEV (reference sequence).

The rearrangement uses TRBV3-1 and TRBJ2-1, with D perhaps TRBD1 or TRBD2 (6 bases each). Germline assignment: CDR1 LGHDT and CDR2 YNNKEL (reference sequence). The V end lost 6 bases, the J end lost 9 bases, and 12 bases lay between the germline ends. The CDR3 consists of 12 residues. CDR3 nucleotide sequence: TGTGCCAGCAGTTCTGGAGGGGGTGAGCAGTTCTTC. Encoded protein: CASSSGGGEQFF.

This chain links TRBV7-9 with TRBJ2-3; TRBD2 is a possible D gene (5 bases). V was cut by 7 bases and J by 5 bases, with 31 bases left in between. CDR3 length: 19 amino acids. Germline CDR1 and CDR2: SEHNR and FQNEAQ (reference sequence). CDR3 sequence (DNA): TGTGCCAGCACCACCACCCTGATGTCCTCCGGGGTCCAAGGAGATACGCAGTATTTT. It specifies CASTTTLMSSGVQGDTQYF.

The V call is TRBV2, the J call TRBJ1-2; no clear D. This CDR3 has 11 residues. Germline V lookup: CDR1 SNHLY, CDR2 FYNNEI. V was pared by 1 base and J by 9 bases, with 6 bases between. The CDR3 loop is CASSEVRSYTF. DNA of the CDR3: TGTGCCAGCAGTGAAGTCAGAAGCTACACCTTC.

The rearrangement links TRBV7-9 to TRBJ2-7; D gene ambiguous. This CDR3 spans 13 amino acids. Germline V gene data show CDR1 as SEHNR and CDR2 as FQNEAQ (reference sequence). Between the trimmed V and J ends, which lost 0 bases and 4 bases, there was a span of 7 bases. CDR3 bases: TGTGCCAGCAGCTTAGCGGACCGGTACGAGCAGTACTTC. Translating gives CASSLADRYEQYF.

The gene calls are TRBV28 and TRBJ1-1; D not certain. V lost 6 bases and J 0 bases, leaving 14 bases between the germline ends. CDR3 size: 15 residues. Germline V gene data show CDR1 as MDHEN and CDR2 as SYDVKM. CDR3 DNA: TGTGCCAGCAGCTCGGACTTTCACATGAACACTGAAGCTTTCTTT. It yields the protein CASSSDFHMNTEAFF.

V usage is TRBV5-1 and J usage is TRBJ2-7, with unresolved D. V gave up 0 bases and J gave up 7 bases, with 20 bases separating them. The CDR3 is 16 amino acids. The germline gives CDR1 SGHRS, CDR2 YFSETQ. The CDR3 protein is CASSLEQSISEVEQYF. The CDR3 DNA reads TGCGCCAGCAGCTTGGAACAGAGCATCTCCGAAGTAGAGCAGTACTTC.